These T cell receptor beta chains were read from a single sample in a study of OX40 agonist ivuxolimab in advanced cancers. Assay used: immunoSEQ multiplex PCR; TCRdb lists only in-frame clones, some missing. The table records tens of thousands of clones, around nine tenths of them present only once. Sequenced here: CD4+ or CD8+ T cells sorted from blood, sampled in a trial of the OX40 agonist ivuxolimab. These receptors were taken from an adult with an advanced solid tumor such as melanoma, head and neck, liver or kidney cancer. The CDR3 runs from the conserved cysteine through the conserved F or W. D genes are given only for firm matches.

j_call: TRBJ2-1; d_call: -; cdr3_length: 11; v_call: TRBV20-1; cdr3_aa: CSAERANEQFF
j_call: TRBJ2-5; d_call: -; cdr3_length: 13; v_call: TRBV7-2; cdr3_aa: CASSFRGKETQYF
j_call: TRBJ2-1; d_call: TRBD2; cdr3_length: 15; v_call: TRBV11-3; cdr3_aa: CASSFGGRWDNEQFF
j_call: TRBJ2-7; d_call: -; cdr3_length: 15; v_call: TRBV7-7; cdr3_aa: CASSLGAGGSYEQYF
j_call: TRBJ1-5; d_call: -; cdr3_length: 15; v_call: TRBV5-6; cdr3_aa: CASSSGQLSNQPQHF
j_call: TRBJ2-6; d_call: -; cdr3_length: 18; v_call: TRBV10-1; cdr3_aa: CASSESSGANSGANVLTF
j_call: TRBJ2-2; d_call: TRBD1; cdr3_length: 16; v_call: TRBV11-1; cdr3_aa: CTSSPGRDRGTGELFF
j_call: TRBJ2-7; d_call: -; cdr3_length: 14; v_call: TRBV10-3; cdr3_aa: CAISESSSSYEQYF
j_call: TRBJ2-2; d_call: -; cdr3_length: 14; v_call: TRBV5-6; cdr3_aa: CASSLGQNTGELFF
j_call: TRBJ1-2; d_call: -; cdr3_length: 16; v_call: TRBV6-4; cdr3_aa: CASTSKGRIRNYGYTF
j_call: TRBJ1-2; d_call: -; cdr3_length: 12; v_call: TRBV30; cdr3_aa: CAWSAGTYGYTF
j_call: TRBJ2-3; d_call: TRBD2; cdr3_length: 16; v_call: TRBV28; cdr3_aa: CASRSWGSGRTDTQYF
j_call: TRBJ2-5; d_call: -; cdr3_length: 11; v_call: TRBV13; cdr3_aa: CASSPQETQYF